One sample yielded the 20 T cell receptor beta chains listed below, sequenced in a study of patients and donors after allogeneic stem cell transplantation. TCRdb redid the calling of the RT-PCR reads with MiXCR, one entry per CDR3 protein. The data hold over 350,000 distinct CDR3 sequences, with roughly 17% observed a single time. Sequencing input: blood, either unsorted or a sorted T cell fraction (not recorded which). These receptors were taken from a human donor who was either an allogeneic HSCT recipient or a stem cell or donor lymphocyte infusion donor (not recorded which). It is not recorded whose cells these are; they may come from a transplant donor.

This chain uses TRBV7-6 with TRBJ1-1, with 7 bases fitting TRBD1. The germline gives CDR1 SGHVS, CDR2 FNYEAQ. V trimming: 1 base; J trimming: 0 bases; junction bases outside the gene matches: 2. CDR3 length: 15 residues. The CDR3 region is CASSLDQGVNTEAFF. In DNA, the CDR3 is TGTGCCAGCAGCTTAGACCAGGGGGTGAACACTGAAGCTTTCTTT.

This clonotype was counted at least ten times. This chain links TRBV10-3 with TRBJ2-7, with D tentatively TRBD2 (6 bases). With 6 bases removed from V and 2 bases from J, the gap between germline ends came to 14 bases. The CDR3 has 14 residues. Germline assignment: CDR1 ENHRY and CDR2 SYGVKD. The CDR3 DNA follows: TGTGCCATCAGCCGGGACTTTGGGACCTACGAGCAGTACTTC. It is translated as CAISRDFGTYEQYF.

The rearrangement uses TRBV20-1 and TRBJ1-6, with 7 positions matching TRBD1. The CDR3 runs to 16 residues. Per germline, CDR1 DFQATT and CDR2 SNEGSKA (reference sequence). Unmatched junction bases numbered 14, after V lost 5 bases and J lost 7 bases. The CDR3 here is CSALDRLGAMNSPLHF. CDR3 bases: TGCAGTGCTTTGGACAGGCTGGGTGCTATGAATTCACCCCTCCACTTT.

The rearrangement links TRBV4-1 to TRBJ1-6, with D perhaps matching TRBD1 (5 bases). CDR3 length: 15 residues. Deletions cut 2 bases from V and 10 bases from J, with 15 bases between. Looked up from germline, CDR1 is MGHRA and CDR2 is YSYEKL. CDR3 sequence reads: CASSQTPGTGSPLHF. The DNA for the CDR3 is TGCGCCAGCAGCCAAACCCCAGGGACTGGGTCACCCCTCCACTTT.

In this sample, this clonotype turned up many times. The chain uses TRBV5-1 and TRBJ2-1; the match to TRBD2 covers 10 bases. Germline trimming cut 3 bases from V and 2 bases from J; bases unmatched to any gene: 2. This CDR3 region has 15 residues. Germline V gene lookup returns CDR1 SGHRS and CDR2 YFSETQ. The CDR3 sequence is CASSSTSGAYNEQFF. CDR3 nucleotides: TGCGCCAGCAGCTCAACTAGCGGGGCCTACAATGAGCAGTTCTTC.

This clonotype was seen at least ten times. The chain is built from TRBV10-3 and TRBJ2-3, with 7 positions matching TRBD2. This CDR3 region has 16 residues. J was trimmed by 0 bases and V by 0 bases; bases with no gene match: 3. Germline lookup yields CDR1 ENHRY and CDR2 SYGVKD. The CDR3 region has the DNA TGTGCCATCAGTGAGTCGCCTAGCGGTAGCACAGATACGCAGTATTTT. Its protein is CAISESPSGSTDTQYF.

This sequence joins TRBV6-5 and TRBJ1-5, with a tentative D call TRBD1 (5 bases). Germline CDR1 MNHEY, CDR2 SVGAGI. Between the trimmed V and J ends, which lost 2 bases and 6 bases, there was a span of 11 bases. CDR3 length equals 14 residues. The DNA for the CDR3 is TGTGCCAGCAGTTACGAGGGGATCTCTCAGCCCCAGCATTTT. Its translation is CASSYEGISQPQHF.

The chain joins TRBV11-2 to TRBJ2-2, with no clear D. The germline V and J ends were trimmed by 1 base and 3 bases, with 9 bases remaining between them. This CDR3 has 15 residues. Per germline, CDR1 SGHAT and CDR2 FQNNGV. CDR3 nucleotide sequence: TGTGCCAGCAGCTTAGGAAAGACCTACACCGGGGAGCTGTTTTTT. This gives the protein CASSLGKTYTGELFF.

In this sample, this clonotype turned up a few times. The chain couples TRBV7-9 to TRBJ2-7; D may correspond to TRBD1 or TRBD2 (5 bases each). CDR1 SEHNR and CDR2 FQNEAQ come from the germline V gene (reference sequence). The CDR3 loop spans 15 amino acids. Between the trimmed V and J ends, which lost 1 base and 2 bases, there was a span of 12 bases. The CDR3 spells CASSLGPGRPYEQYF. The CDR3 coding sequence is TGTGCCAGCAGCTTAGGACCGGGACGCCCCTACGAGCAGTACTTC.

This sequence joins TRBV20-1 and TRBJ2-1; 7 positions match TRBD2. J was trimmed by 3 bases and V by 1 base; bases with no gene match: 6. The CDR3 runs 15 residues. In germline, CDR1 is DFQATT, CDR2 SNEGSKA (reference sequence). The CDR3, as DNA: TGCAGTGCTAGAGTCCCTAGCGGAAACTACAATGAGCAGTTCTTC. It translates to CSARVPSGNYNEQFF.

The chain recombines TRBV10-2 with TRBJ1-5, with 7 bases lining up with TRBD1. The CDR3 totals 15 residues. In germline, CDR1 is WSHSY, CDR2 SAAADI. Losses at the gene ends were 2 bases for V and 1 base for J; bases not matched to a gene: 2. This CDR3 reads CASSEVGGSNQPQHF. CDR3 DNA sequence: TGCGCCAGCAGTGAGGTAGGGGGCAGCAATCAGCCCCAGCATTTT.

In its sample, this clonotype was seen a few times. The chain has TRBV7-9 and TRBJ2-7; D is possibly TRBD1 (6 bases). The germline V and J ends were trimmed by 0 bases and 6 bases, with 12 bases remaining between them. This CDR3 is 14 amino acids long. Per the germline V gene, CDR1 is SEHNR and CDR2 is FQNEAQ (reference sequence). CDR3 DNA: TGTGCCAGCAGCTTAGCTTCAGGGGTTGCCGAGCAGTACTTC. It encodes CASSLASGVAEQYF.

This clonotype was counted at least ten times. The chain combines TRBV5-1 with TRBJ1-1; D perhaps matches TRBD1 (5 bases). Trimming stripped 7 bases from V and 0 bases from J, with 13 bases between. The CDR3 loop spans 14 amino acids. CDR1 and CDR2 from the germline V gene are SGHRS and YFSETQ. The CDR3 DNA follows: TGCGCCAGCGATCAGGGTTCCATGAACACTGAAGCTTTCTTT. This encodes CASDQGSMNTEAFF.

This rearrangement joins TRBV7-9 to TRBJ1-1, with D maybe TRBD1 (5 bases). From germline, CDR1 is SEHNR and CDR2 FQNEAQ (reference sequence). With 11 bases removed from V and 0 bases from J, the gap between germline ends came to 13 bases. This CDR3 has 13 residues. CDR3 nucleotide sequence: TGTGCCTTCTCGGGGCTTATGAACACTGAAGCTTTCTTT. Its translation is CAFSGLMNTEAFF.

This clonotype was seen only a few times. The J gene is TRBJ1-2, the V gene TRBV20-1, with a possible D match to TRBD1 (5 bases). Germline loops: CDR1 DFQATT, CDR2 SNEGSKA (reference sequence). Trimming pared 6 bases from V and 0 bases from J, leaving 14 bases between. The CDR3 runs to 14 residues. The CDR3: CSAAGPFSNYGYTF. The CDR3 DNA follows: TGCAGTGCCGCGGGACCGTTCTCTAACTATGGCTACACCTTC.

This chain joins TRBV4-2 and TRBJ1-6; the D gene is possibly TRBD1 (5 bases). The V end lost 8 bases, the J end lost 7 bases, and 15 bases lay between the germline ends. CDR3 length: 14 residues. Germline CDR1 is LGHNA and CDR2 is YNFKEQ. CDR3 sequence reads: CASGGPSYNSPLHF. The CDR3 nucleotides are TGTGCCAGCGGGGGACCGTCTTACAATTCACCCCTCCACTTT.

The chain couples TRBV6-6 to TRBJ2-5; 7 bases line up with TRBD1. The junction had 5 bases not matched to a gene; V was cut back by 6 bases and J by 4 bases. CDR1 is MNHNY, CDR2 SVGAGI, per germline (reference sequence). CDR3 length: 13 amino acids. CDR3 DNA: TGTGCCAGCAGACAAACAGGGGCAGAGACCCAGTACTTC. Translated: CASRQTGAETQYF.

This rearrangement joins TRBV12-5 to TRBJ2-1; TRBD1 agrees at 7 bases. Germline V gene lookup returns CDR1 LGHNT and CDR2 FRNRAP. V shed 6 bases and J 0 bases; nucleotides not matched to a gene: 11. The CDR3 loop spans 17 amino acids. CDR3 bases: TGTGCTAGTGGCACAGGGGCGTATAAGAGCTCCTACAATGAGCAGTTCTTC. Amino acids: CASGTGAYKSSYNEQFF.

This sequence joins TRBV5-1 and TRBJ1-2; D is uncertain. Germline lookup yields CDR1 SGHRS and CDR2 YFSETQ. The ends were cut back, 4 bases at V and 1 base at J, with 20 bases in the middle. The CDR3 is 17 amino acids. CDR3 sequence (DNA): TGCGCCAGCAGCCACAAGGGTGGGCGGCCGGTTAACTATGGCTACACCTTC. It is translated as CASSHKGGRPVNYGYTF.

This chain links TRBV15 with TRBJ2-3; D perhaps matches TRBD1 (6 bases). The CDR3 consists of 14 residues. V was shortened by 3 bases and J by 3 bases, with 10 bases between the two germline ends. Germline V gene data show CDR1 as LNHNV and CDR2 as YYDKDF (reference sequence). CDR3 sequence reads: CATSSGQKTDTQYF. CDR3 sequence (DNA): TGTGCCACCAGCAGTGGACAGAAGACAGATACGCAGTATTTT.